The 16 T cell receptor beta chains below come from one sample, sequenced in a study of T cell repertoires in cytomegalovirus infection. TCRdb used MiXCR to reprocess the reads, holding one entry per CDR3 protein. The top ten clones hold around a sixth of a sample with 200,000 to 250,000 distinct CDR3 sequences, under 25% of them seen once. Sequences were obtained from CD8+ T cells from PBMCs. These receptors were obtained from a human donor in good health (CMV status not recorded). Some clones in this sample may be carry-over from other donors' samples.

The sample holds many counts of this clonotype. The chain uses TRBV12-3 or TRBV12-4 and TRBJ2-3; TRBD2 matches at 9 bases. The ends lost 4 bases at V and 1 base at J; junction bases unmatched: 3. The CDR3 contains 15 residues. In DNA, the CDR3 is TGTGCCAGCAGTTCTAGCGGGGCTGGCACAGATACGCAGTATTTT. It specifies CASSSSGAGTDTQYF.

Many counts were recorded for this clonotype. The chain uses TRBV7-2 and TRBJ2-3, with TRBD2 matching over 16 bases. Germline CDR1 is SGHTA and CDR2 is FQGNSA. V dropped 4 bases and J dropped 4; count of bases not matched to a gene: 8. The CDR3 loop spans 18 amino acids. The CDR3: CASSSPGLAGGPSDTQYF. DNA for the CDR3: TGTGCCAGCAGCTCCCCGGGACTAGCGGGGGGGCCTTCAGATACGCAGTATTTT.

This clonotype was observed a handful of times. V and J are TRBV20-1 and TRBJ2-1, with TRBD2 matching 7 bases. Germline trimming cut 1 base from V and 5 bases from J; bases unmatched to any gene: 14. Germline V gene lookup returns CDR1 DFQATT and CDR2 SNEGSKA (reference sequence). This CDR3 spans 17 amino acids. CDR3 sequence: CSARGETSGADHNEQFF. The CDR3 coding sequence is TGCAGTGCTAGAGGGGAGACGAGCGGGGCCGATCACAATGAGCAGTTCTTC.

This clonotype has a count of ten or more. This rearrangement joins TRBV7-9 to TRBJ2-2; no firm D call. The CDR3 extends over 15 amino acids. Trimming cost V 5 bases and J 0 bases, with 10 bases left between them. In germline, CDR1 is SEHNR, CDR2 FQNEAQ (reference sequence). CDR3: CASSLFPSNTGELFF. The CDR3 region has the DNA TGTGCCAGCAGCCTATTCCCCTCGAACACCGGGGAGCTGTTTTTT.

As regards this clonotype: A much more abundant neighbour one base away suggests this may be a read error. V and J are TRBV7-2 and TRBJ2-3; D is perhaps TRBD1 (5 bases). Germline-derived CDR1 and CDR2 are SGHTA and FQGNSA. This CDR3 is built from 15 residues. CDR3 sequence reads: CASSLEWGSTGTQYF. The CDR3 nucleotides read TGTGCCAGCAGCTTAGAGTGGGGAAGCACAGGTACGCAGTATTTT.

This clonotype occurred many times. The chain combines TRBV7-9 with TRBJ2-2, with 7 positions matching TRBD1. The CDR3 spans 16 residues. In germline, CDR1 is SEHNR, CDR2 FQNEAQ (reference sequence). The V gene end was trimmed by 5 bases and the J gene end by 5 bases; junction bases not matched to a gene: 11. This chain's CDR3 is CASSIPGQLITGELFF. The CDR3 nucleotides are TGTGCCAGCAGCATACCGGGACAGCTGATTACCGGGGAGCTGTTTTTT.

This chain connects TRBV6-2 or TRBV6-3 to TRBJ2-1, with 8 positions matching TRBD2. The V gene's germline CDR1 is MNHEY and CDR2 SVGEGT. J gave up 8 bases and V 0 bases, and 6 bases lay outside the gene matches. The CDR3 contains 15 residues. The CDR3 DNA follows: TGTGCCAGCAGTTACTCGGGCGGGGGGCCAGATGAGCAGTTCTTC. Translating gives CASSYSGGGPDEQFF.

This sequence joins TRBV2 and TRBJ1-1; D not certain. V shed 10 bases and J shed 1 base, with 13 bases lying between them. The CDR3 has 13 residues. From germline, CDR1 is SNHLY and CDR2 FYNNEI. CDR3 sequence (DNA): TGTGCCACCCCCCGGGCTCCGAACACTGAAGCTTTCTTT. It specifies CATPRAPNTEAFF.

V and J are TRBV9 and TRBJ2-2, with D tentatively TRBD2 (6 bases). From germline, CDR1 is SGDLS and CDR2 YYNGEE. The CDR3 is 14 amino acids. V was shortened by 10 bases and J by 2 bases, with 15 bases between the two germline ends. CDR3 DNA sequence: TGTGCCGTACCAAAGGGAGGTAACACCGGGGAGCTGTTTTTT. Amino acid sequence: CAVPKGGNTGELFF.

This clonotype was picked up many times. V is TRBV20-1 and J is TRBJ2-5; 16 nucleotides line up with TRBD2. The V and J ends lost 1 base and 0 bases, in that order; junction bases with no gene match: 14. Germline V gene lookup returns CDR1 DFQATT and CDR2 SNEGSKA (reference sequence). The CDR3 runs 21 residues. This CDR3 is CSARGSGTSGGGGFDQETQYF. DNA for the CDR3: TGCAGTGCTAGAGGGTCTGGGACTAGCGGGGGGGGCGGGTTCGACCAAGAGACCCAGTACTTC.

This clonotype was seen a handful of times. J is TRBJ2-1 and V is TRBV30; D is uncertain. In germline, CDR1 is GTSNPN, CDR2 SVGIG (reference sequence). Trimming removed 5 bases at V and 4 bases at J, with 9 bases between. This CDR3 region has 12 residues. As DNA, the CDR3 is TGTGCCTGGGAACACAGATACAATGAGCAGTTCTTC. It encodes CAWEHRYNEQFF.

Written as DNA, the CDR3 is TGTGCCAGCAGTTTTGACGGTAGAGGGAACTATGGCTACACCTTC. Translated, it gives CASSFDGRGNYGYTF. The genes are TRBV28 and TRBJ1-2; no firm D call. The CDR3 is 15 residues long. CDR1 is MDHEN and CDR2 is SYDVKM in the germline V gene. Between the trimmed V and J ends, which lost 3 bases and 2 bases, there was a span of 13 bases.

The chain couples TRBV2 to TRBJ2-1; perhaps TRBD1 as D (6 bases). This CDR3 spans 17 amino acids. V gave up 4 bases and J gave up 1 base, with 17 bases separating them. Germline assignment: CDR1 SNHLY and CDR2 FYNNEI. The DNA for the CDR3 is TGTGCCAGCAGTGGCCGCTTCAGGGGAGAGTCCTACAATGAGCAGTTCTTC. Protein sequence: CASSGRFRGESYNEQFF. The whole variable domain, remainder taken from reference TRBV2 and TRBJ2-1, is EPEVTQTPSHQVTQMGQEVILRCVPISNHLYFYWYRQILGQKVEFLVSFYNNEISEKSEIFDDQFSVERPDGSNFTLKIRSTKLEDSAMYFCASSGRFRGESYNEQFFGPGTRLTVL.

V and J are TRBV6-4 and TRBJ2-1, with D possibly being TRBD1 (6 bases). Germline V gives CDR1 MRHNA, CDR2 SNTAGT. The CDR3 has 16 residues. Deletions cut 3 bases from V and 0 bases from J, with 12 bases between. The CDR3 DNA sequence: TGTGCCAGCAGTGAACAGGGTTCCAGCTCCTACAATGAGCAGTTCTTC. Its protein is CASSEQGSSSYNEQFF.

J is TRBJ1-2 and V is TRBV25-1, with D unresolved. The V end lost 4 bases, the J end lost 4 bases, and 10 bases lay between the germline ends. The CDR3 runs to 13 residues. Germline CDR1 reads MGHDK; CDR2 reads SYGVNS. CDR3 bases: TGTGCCAGCAGTGGGCAGACTATCTATGGCTACACCTTC. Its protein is CASSGQTIYGYTF.

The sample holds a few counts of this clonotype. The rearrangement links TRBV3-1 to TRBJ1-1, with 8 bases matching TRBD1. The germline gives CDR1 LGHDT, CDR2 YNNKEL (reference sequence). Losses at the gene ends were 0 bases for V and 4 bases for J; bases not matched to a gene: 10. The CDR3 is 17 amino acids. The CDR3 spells CASSQERDRNPGTEAFF. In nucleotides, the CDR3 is TGTGCCAGCAGCCAAGAACGGGACAGGAACCCGGGCACTGAAGCTTTCTTT.